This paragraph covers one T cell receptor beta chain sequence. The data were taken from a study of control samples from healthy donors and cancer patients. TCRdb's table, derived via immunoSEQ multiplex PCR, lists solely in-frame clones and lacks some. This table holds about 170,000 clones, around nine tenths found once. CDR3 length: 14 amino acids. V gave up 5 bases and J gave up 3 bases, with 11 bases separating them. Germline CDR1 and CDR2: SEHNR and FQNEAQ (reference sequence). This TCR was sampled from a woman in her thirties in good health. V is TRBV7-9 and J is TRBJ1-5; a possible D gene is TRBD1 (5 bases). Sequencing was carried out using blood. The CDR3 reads CASSPGTDNQPQHF. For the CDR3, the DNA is TGTGCCAGCAGCCCTGGGACTGACAATCAGCCCCAGCATTTT.